This T cell receptor (beta chain) came from a study of blood T cell repertoires in COVID-19. Overall study context: Researchers got acute and convalescent COVID-19 samples from the United States, Italy and Spain. Sources were T cells, B-cell-depleted T cells, or PBMCs; the material itself was cDNA or gDNA.

As processed by the authors: Scientists estimated how many nucleated cells there were by amplifying reference gene primers. Profiling relied on immunoSEQ multiplex PCR, and the TCRdb table lists in-frame clones only, not all of them. The V and J calls and clone size come from that table; D and trimming were worked out from the DNA. The sample lists a few hundred thousand clones; roughly nine tenths were seen once. Recruitment covered about 26 US areas and drew participants whose ages spanned roughly 18 to 90 years. The germline V and J ends were trimmed by 1 base and 0 bases, with 22 bases remaining between them. Germline-derived CDR1 and CDR2 are LNHDA and SQIVND (reference sequence). The CDR3 consists of 20 residues.

The source material was PBMCs or T cells enriched from blood (not recorded which). This TCR derives from a woman aged 30 to 39 who had recovered from COVID-19. The V gene is TRBV19, the J gene TRBJ1-5; TRBD1 is a possible D gene (6 bases). The CDR3 here is CASSIVPLLSGAYSNQPQHF. CDR3 bases: TGTGCCAGTAGTATAGTTCCCCTCCTCTCAGGGGCTTATAGCAATCAGCCCCAGCATTTT.